This T cell receptor (beta chain) was sequenced during a study of chemoradiotherapy in HPV16-positive cancers. Study-wide background: Functional T-cell assays on a couple of HPV16-positive patients' cells defined candidate HPV-specific clones and common TCR motifs.

As concerns this clone: Its target is not known.

Using immunoSEQ multiplex PCR, the repertoire was profiled, and TCRdb retains in-frame clones only, with some absent. The sample shows tens of thousands of clones, approximately 92% of them seen only once. The CDR3 extends over 13 amino acids. Germline V lookup: CDR1 SGHVS, CDR2 FNYEAQ. Trimming pared 5 bases from V and 2 bases from J, leaving 7 bases between. General study points: Functional assays defining HPV-specific T cells used only a couple of HPV16-positive patients. During treatment, candidate HPV-specific clones and E7-related motifs expanded in tumor.

This chain joins TRBV7-6 and TRBJ1-3; D call uncertain. Specimen: blood, collected from a patient who underwent chemoradiotherapy. This clonotype originated in a human donor with HPV-associated anogenital cancer. The CDR3 DNA reads TGTGCCAGCAGCCTTCCGGCTGGAAACACCATATATTTT. Its protein is CASSLPAGNTIYF.